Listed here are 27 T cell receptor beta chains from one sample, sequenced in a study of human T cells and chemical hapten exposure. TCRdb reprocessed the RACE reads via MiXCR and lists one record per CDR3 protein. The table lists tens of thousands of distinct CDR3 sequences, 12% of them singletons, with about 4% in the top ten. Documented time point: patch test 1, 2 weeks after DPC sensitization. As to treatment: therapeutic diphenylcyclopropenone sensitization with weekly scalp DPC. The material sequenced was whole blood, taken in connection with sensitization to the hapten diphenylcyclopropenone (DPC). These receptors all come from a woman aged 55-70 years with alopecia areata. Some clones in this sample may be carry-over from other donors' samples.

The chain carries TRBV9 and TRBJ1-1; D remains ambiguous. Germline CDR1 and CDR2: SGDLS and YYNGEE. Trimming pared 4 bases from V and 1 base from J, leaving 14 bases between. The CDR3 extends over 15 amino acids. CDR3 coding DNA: TGTGCCAGCAGCTCACGGACCGACAAGAACACTGAAGCTTTCTTT. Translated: CASSSRTDKNTEAFF.

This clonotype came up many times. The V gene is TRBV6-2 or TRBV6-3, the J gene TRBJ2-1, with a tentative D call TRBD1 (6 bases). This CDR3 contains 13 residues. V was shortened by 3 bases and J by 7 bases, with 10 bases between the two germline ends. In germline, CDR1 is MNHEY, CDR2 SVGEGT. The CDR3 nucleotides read TGTGCCAGCAGTTATTCGGACAGAAATGAGCAGTTCTTC. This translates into CASSYSDRNEQFF.

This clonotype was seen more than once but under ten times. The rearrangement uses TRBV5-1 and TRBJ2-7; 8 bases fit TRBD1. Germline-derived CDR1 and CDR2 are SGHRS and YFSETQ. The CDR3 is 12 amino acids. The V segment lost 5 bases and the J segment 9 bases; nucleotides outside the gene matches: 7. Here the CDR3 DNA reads TGCGCCAGCAGACTGGACAGGGATGGGCAGTACTTC. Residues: CASRLDRDGQYF.

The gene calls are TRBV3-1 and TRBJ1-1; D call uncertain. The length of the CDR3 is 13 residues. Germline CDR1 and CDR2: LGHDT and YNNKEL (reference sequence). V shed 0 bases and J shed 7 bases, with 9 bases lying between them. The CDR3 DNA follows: TGTGCCAGCAGCCAAGATTCCAGCAATGAAGCTTTCTTT. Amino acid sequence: CASSQDSSNEAFF.

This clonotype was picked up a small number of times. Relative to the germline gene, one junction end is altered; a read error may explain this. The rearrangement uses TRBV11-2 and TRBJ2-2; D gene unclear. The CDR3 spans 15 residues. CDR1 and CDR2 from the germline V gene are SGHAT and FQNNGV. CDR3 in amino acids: CASSLVLANTGELFF. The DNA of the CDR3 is TGTGCAAGCAGCTTAGTACTGGCGAACACCGGGGAGCTGTTTTTT.

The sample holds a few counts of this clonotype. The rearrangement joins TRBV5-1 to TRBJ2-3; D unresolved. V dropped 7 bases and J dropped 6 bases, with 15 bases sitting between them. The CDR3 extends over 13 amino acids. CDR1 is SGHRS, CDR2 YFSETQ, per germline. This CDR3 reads CASLPPGGDTQYF. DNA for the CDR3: TGCGCCAGCCTACCCCCCGGCGGTGATACGCAGTATTTT.

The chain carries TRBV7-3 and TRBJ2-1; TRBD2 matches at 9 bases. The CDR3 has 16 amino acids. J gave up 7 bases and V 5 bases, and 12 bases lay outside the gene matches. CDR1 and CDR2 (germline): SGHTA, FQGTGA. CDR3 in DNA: TGTGCCAGCAGCACAAGAAGCGGGGGGTCGAGGAATGAGCAGTTCTTC. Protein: CASSTRSGGSRNEQFF.

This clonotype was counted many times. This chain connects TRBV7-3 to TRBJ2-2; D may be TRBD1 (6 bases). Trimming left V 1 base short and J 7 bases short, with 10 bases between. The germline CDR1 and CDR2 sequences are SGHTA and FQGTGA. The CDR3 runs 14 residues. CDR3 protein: CASSLSTGHGELFF. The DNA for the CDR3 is TGTGCCAGCAGCTTAAGTACAGGGCACGGGGAGCTGTTTTTT.

The CDR3 nucleotides read TGTGCCAGCAGCTTGTTAAGCGGGGGGTTCTACAATGAGCAGTTCTTC. This codes for CASSLLSGGFYNEQFF. The chain recombines TRBV3-1 with TRBJ2-1, with 9 nucleotides matching TRBD2. The CDR3 is 16 residues long. After removal of 5 bases from V and 3 bases from J, the junction contained 8 bases not matched to a gene. The germline V gene encodes CDR1 LGHDT and CDR2 YNNKEL (reference sequence).

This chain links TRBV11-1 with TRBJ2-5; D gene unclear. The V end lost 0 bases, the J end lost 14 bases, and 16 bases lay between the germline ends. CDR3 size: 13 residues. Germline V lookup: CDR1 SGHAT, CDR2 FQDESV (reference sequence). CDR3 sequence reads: CASSLAWSSFFYF. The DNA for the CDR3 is TGTGCCAGCAGCTTAGCGTGGAGCAGCTTTTTTTACTTC.

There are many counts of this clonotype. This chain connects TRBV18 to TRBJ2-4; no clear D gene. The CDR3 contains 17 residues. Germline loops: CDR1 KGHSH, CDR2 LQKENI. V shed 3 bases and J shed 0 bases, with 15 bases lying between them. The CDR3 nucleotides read TGTGCCAGCTCACCGGTGTGGCACCGAATAGCCAAAAACATTCAGTACTTC. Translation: CASSPVWHRIAKNIQYF.

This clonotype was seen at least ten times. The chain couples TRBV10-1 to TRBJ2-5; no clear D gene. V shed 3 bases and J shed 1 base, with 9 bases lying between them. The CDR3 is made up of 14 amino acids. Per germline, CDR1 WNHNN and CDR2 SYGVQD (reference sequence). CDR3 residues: CASSESTAQETQYF. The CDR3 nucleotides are TGCGCCAGCAGTGAATCGACCGCCCAAGAGACCCAGTACTTC.

The CDR3 DNA reads as TGTGCCAGCAGGGGCCAGGGACCCTACGAGCAGTACTTC. Its protein product is CASRGQGPYEQYF. The chain combines TRBV12-3 or TRBV12-4 with TRBJ2-7, with D perhaps TRBD1 or TRBD2 (5 bases each). The CDR3 totals 13 residues. Deletions cut 6 bases from V and 2 bases from J, with 11 bases between.

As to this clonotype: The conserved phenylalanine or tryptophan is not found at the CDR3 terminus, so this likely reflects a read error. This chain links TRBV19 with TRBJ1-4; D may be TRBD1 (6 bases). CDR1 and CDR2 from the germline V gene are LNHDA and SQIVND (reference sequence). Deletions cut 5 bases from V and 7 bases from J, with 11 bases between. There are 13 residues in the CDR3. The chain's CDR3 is CASSSGTTEKLFL. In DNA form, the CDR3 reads TGTGCCAGTAGTTCAGGGACAACTGAAAAACTGTTTCTT.

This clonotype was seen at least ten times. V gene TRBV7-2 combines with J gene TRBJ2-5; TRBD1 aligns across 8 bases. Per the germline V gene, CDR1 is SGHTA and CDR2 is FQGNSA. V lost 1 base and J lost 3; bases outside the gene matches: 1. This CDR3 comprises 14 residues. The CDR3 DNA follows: TGTGCCAGCAGCTTAGGGGACAGGAAAGAGACCCAGTACTTC. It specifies CASSLGDRKETQYF.

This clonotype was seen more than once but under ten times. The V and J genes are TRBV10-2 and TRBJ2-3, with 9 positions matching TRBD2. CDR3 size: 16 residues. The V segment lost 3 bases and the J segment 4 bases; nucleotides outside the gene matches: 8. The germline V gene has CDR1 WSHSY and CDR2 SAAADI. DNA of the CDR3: TGCGCCAGCAGTGAACCGAGCGGGGGGAGGGCAGATACGCAGTATTTT. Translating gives CASSEPSGGRADTQYF.

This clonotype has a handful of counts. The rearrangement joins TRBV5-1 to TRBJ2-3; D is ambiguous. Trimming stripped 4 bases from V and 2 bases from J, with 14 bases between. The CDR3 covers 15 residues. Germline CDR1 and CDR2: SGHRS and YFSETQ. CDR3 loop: CASSPGPLFTDTQYF. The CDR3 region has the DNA TGCGCCAGCAGCCCCGGGCCGCTCTTCACAGATACGCAGTATTTT.

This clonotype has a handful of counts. In DNA, the CDR3 is TGCAGTGCTAGGGGAATGGTGGGTTATGGCTACACCTTC. This sequence encodes CSARGMVGYGYTF. This chain connects TRBV20-1 to TRBJ1-2; D call uncertain. The CDR3 has 13 residues. Germline loops: CDR1 DFQATT, CDR2 SNEGSKA (reference sequence). The V gene lost 3 bases and the J gene lost 5 bases, with 13 bases spanning the gap.

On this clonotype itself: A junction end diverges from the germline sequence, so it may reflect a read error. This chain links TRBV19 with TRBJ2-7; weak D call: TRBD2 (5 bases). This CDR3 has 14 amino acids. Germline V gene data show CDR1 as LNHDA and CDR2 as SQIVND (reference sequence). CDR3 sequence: CASSIASTAYEQYF. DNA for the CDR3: TGTGCCAGTAGCATAGCTAGCACAGCCTACGAGCAGTACTTC.

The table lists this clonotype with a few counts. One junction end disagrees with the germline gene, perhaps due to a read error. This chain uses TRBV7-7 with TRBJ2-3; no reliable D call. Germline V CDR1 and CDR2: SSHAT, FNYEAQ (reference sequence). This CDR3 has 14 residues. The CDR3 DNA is TGTGCTAGCAGCTTATTGGAAAGGACAGATACGCAGTATTTT. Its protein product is CASSLLERTDTQYF. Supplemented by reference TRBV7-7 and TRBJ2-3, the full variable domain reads GAGVSQSPRYKVTKRGQDVTLRCDPISSHATLYWYQQALGQGPEFLTYFNYEAQPDKSGLPSDRFSAERPEGSISTLTIQRTEQRDSAMYRCASSLLERTDTQYFGPGTRLTVL.

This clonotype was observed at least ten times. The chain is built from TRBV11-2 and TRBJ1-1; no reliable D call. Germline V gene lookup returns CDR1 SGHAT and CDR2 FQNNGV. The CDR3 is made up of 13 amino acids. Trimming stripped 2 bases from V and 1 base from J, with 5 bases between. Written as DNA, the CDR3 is TGTGCCAGCAGCTTACTCCGGAACACTGAAGCTTTCTTT. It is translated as CASSLLRNTEAFF.

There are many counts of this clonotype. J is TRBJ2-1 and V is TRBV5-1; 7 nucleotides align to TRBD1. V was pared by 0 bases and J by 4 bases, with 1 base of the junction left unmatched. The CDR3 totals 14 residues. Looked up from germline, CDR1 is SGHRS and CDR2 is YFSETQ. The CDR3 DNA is TGCGCCAGCAGCTTGGGGGACAGTTACAATGAGCAGTTCTTC. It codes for CASSLGDSYNEQFF.

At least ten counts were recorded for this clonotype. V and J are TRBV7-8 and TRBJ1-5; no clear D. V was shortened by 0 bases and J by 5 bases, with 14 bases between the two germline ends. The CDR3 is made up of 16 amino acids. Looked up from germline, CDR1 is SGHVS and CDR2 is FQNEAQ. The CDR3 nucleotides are TGTGCCAGCAGCTTAGCGCGCAGCTCCTCGGATCAGCCCCAGCATTTT. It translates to CASSLARSSSDQPQHF.

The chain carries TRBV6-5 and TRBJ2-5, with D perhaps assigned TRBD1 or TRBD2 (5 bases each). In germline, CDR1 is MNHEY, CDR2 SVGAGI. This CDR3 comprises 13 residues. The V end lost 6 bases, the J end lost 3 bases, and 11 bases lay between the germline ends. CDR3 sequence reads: CASRVGTKETQYF. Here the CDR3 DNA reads TGTGCCAGCAGAGTCGGGACCAAAGAGACCCAGTACTTC.

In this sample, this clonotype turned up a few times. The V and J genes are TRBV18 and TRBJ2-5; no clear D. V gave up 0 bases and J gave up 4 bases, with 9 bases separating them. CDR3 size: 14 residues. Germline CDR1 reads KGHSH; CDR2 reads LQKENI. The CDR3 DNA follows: TGTGCCAGCTCACCACCGGCCCCGGCAGAGACCCAGTACTTC. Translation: CASSPPAPAETQYF. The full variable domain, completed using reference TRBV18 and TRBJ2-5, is NAGVMQNPRHLVRRRGQEARLRCSPMKGHSHVYWYRQLPEEGLKFMVYLQKENIIDESGMPKERFSAEFPKEGPSILRIQQVVRGDSAAYFCASSPPAPAETQYFGPGTRLLVL.

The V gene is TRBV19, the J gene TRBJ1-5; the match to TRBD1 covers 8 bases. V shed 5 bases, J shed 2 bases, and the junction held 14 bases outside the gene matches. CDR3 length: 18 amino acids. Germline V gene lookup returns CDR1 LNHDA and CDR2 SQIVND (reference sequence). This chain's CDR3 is CASSSQRGGTGGNQPQHF. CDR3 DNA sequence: TGTGCCAGTAGTTCCCAAAGGGGGGGGACAGGAGGCAATCAGCCCCAGCATTTT.

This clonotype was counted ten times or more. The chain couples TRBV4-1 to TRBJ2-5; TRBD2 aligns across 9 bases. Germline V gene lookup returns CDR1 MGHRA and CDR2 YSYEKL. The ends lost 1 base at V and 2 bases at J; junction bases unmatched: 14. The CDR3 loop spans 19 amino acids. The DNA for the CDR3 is TGCGCCAGCAGCCAAGCATATGGGCTAGCGGGGAGCCGGCAAGAGACCCAGTACTTC. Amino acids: CASSQAYGLAGSRQETQYF.